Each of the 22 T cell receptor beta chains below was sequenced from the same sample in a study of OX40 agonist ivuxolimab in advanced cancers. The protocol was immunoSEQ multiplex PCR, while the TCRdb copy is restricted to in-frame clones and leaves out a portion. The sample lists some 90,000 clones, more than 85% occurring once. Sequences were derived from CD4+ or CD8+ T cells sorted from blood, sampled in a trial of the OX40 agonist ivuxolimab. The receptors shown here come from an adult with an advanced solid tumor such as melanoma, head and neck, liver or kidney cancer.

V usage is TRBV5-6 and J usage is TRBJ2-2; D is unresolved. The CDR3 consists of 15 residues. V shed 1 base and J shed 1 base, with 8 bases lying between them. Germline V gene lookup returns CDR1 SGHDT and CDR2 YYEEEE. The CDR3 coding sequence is TGTGCCAGCAGCTTGACCTTCCGGAACACCGGGGAGCTGTTTTTT. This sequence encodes CASSLTFRNTGELFF.

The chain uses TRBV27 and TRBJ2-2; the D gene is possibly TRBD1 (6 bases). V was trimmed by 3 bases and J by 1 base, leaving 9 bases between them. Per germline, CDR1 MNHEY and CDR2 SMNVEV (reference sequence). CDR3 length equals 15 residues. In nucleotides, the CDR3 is TGTGCCAGCAGTTTTGGGACAAAGAACACCGGGGAGCTGTTTTTT. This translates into CASSFGTKNTGELFF.

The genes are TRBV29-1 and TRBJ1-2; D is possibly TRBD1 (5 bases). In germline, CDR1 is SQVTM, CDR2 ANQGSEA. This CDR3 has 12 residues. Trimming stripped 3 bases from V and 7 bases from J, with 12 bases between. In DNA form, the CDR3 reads TGCAGCGTTGACTCGGGGGATAGTGGCTACACCTTC. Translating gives CSVDSGDSGYTF. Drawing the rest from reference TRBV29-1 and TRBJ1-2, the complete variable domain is SAVISQKPSRDICQRGTSLTIQCQVDSQVTMMFWYRQQPGQSLTLIATANQGSEATYESGFVIDKFPISRPNLTFSTLTVSNMSPEDSSIYLCSVDSGDSGYTFGSGTRLTVV.

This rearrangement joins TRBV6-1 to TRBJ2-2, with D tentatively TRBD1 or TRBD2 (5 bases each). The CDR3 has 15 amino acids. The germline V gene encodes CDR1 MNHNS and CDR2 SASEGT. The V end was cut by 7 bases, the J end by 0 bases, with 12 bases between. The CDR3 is CASTFLGANTGELFF. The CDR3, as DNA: TGTGCCAGCACATTCCTGGGGGCGAACACCGGGGAGCTGTTTTTT.

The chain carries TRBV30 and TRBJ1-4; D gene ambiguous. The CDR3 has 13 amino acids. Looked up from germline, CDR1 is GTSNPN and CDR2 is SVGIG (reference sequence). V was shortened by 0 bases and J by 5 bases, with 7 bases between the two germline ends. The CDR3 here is CAWSVRLNEKLFF. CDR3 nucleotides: TGTGCCTGGAGTGTACGTCTGAATGAAAAACTGTTTTTT.

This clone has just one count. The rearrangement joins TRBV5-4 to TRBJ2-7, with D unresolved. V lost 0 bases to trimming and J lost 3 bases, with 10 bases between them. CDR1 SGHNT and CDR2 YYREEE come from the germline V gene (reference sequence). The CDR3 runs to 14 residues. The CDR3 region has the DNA TGTGCCAGCAGCTTGGCCCCAGGCGGCTACGAGCAGTACTTC. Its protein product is CASSLAPGGYEQYF. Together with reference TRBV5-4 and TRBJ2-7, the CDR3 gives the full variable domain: ETGVTQSPTHLIKTRGQQVTLRCSSQSGHNTVSWYQQALGQGPQFIFQYYREEENGRGNFPPRFSGLQFPNYSSELNVNALELDDSALYLCASSLAPGGYEQYFGPGTRLTVT.

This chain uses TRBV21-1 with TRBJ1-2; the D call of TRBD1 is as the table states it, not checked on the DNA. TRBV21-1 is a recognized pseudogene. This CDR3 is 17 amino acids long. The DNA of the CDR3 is TGTGCCAGCAACCGGTCGTGGGTCAGGGGAACCACCTATGGCTACACCTTC. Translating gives CASNRSWVRGTTYGYTF.

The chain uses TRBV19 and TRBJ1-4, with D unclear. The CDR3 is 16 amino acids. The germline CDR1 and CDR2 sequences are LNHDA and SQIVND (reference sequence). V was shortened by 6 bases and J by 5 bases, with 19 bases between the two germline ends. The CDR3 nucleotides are TGTGCCAGTAGCGTGACCGTAGGGTGGGGAAATGAAAAACTGTTTTTT. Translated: CASSVTVGWGNEKLFF.

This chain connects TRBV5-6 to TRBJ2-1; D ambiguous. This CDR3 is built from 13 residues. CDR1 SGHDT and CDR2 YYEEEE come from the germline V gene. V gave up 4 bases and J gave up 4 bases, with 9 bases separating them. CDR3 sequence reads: CASSPGTYNEQFF. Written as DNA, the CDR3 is TGTGCCAGCAGCCCCGGCACGTACAATGAGCAGTTCTTC.

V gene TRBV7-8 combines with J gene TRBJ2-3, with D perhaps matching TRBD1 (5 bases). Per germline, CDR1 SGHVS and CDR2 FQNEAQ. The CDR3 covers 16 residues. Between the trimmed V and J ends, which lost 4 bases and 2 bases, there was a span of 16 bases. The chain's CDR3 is CASSSYQGGLTDTQYF. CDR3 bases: TGTGCCAGCAGCTCATATCAGGGTGGGCTCACAGATACGCAGTATTTT.

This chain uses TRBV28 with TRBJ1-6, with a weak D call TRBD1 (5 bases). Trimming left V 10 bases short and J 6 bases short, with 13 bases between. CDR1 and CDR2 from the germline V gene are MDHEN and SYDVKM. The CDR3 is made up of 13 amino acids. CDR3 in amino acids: CAIRGGGNSPLHF. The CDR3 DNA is TGTGCCATTAGGGGTGGGGGTAATTCACCCCTCCACTTT. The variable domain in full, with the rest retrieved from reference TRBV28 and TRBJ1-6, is DVKVTQSSRYLVKRTGEKVFLECVQDMDHENMFWYRQDPGLGLRLIYFSYDVKMKEKGDIPEGYSVSREKKERFSLILESASTNQTSMYLCAIRGGGNSPLHFGNGTRLTVT.

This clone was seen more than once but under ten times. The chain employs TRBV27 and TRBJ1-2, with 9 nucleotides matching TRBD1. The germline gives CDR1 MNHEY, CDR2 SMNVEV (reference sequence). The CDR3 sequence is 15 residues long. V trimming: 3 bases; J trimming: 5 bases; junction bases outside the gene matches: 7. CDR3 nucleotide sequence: TGTGCCAGCAGTTTTGACAGGGGGACGCCGTATGGCTACACCTTC. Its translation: CASSFDRGTPYGYTF.

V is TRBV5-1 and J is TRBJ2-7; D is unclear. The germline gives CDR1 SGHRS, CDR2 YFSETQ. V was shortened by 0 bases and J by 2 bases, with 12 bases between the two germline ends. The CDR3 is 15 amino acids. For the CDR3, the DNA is TGCGCCAGCAGCTTGGCGGCAGCCGGCGCCTACGAGCAGTACTTC. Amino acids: CASSLAAAGAYEQYF.

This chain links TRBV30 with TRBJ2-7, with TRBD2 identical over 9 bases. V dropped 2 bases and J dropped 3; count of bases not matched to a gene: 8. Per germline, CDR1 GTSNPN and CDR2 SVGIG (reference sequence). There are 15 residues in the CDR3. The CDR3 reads CAWSFPGLADYEQYF. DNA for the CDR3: TGTGCCTGGAGTTTTCCGGGACTAGCAGACTACGAGCAGTACTTC.

This CDR3 is CSVEDAGQNTGELFF. As DNA, the CDR3 is TGCAGCGTTGAAGATGCCGGTCAGAACACCGGGGAGCTGTTTTTT. This sequence joins TRBV29-1 and TRBJ2-2; D is unclear. The germline gives CDR1 SQVTM, CDR2 ANQGSEA. V was trimmed by 0 bases and J by 1 base, leaving 9 bases between them. The CDR3 consists of 15 residues.

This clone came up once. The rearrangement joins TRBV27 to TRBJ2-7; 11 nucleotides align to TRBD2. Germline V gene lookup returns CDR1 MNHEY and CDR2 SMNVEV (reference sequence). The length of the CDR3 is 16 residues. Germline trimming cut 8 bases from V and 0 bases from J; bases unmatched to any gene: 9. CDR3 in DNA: TGTGCCAGCCCCGGGACTAGCGGTCTGAGCTCCTACGAGCAGTACTTC. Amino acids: CASPGTSGLSSYEQYF.

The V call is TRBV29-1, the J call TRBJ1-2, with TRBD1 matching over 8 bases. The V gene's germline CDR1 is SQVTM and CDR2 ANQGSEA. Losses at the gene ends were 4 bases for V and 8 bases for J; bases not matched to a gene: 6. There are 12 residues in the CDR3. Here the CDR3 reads CSVGGTGQGYTF. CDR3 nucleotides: TGCAGCGTTGGAGGGACAGGACAAGGCTACACCTTC.

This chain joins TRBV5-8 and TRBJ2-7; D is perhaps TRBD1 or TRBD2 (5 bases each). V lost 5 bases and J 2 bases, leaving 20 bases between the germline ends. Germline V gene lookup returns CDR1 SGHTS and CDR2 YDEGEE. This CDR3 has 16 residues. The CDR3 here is CASRQVKRAAPYEQYF. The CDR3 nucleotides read TGTGCCAGCAGACAGGTCAAGAGGGCCGCCCCCTACGAGCAGTACTTC.

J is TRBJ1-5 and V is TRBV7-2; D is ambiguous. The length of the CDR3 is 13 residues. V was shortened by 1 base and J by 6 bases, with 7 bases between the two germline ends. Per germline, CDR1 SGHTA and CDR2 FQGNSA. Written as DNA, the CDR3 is TGTGCCAGCAGCTTAGATGTCGGTCAGCCCCAGCATTTT. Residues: CASSLDVGQPQHF.

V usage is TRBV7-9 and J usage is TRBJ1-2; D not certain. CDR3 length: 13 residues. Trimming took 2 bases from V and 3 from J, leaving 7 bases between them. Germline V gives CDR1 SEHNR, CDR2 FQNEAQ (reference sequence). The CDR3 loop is CASSLSVDYGYTF. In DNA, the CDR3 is TGTGCCAGCAGCTTATCAGTGGACTATGGCTACACCTTC.

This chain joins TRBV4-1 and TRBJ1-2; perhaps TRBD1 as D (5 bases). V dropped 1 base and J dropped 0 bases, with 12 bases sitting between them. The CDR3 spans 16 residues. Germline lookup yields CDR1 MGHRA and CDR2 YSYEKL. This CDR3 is CASSQGDRQSNYGYTF. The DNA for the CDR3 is TGCGCCAGCAGCCAAGGTGACAGACAGTCTAACTATGGCTACACCTTC.

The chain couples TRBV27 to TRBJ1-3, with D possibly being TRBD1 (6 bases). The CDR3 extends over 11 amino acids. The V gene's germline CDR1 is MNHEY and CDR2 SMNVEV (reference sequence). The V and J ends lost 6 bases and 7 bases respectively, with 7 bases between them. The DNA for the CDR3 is TGTGCCAGCAGAACAGGGAACACCATATATTTT. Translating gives CASRTGNTIYF.